This TCR beta chain stems from a study of beta chain features in type 1 diabetes. Whole-study results and caveats: All four CD4+ subsets of Type 1 diabetes patients contained TCRB CDR3s that were moderately but significantly shorter. In type 1 diabetes patients, VDJ junctions had fewer insertions; deletions at these junctions were more frequent.

This clone occurred a few times. The antigen is unknown. TCRB transcripts that were expressed got sequenced, as all of the isolated RNA had been reverse transcribed. Naive, central memory and regulatory T cell samples averaged around 3.5 million immunoSEQ reads each. Assay used: immunoSEQ multiplex PCR; TCRdb lists only in-frame clones, some missing. The repertoire has hundreds of thousands of clones, 10% to 15% of them found once; the top ten carry approximately 0.022%. The V and J ends lost 5 bases and 2 bases, in that order; junction bases with no gene match: 3. The CDR3 has 14 amino acids. CDR1 and CDR2 from the germline V gene are GTSNPN and SVGIG (reference sequence).

Sequencing was done on a sample of naive CD4+ T cells from blood. This TCR was sampled from a man aged 18-30 years with type 1 diabetes. The rearrangement uses TRBV30 and TRBJ1-5, with 10 bases lining up with TRBD1. CDR3 loop: CAWGTGEGNQPQHF. The CDR3 DNA reads TGTGCCTGGGGGACAGGGGAAGGCAATCAGCCCCAGCATTTT.